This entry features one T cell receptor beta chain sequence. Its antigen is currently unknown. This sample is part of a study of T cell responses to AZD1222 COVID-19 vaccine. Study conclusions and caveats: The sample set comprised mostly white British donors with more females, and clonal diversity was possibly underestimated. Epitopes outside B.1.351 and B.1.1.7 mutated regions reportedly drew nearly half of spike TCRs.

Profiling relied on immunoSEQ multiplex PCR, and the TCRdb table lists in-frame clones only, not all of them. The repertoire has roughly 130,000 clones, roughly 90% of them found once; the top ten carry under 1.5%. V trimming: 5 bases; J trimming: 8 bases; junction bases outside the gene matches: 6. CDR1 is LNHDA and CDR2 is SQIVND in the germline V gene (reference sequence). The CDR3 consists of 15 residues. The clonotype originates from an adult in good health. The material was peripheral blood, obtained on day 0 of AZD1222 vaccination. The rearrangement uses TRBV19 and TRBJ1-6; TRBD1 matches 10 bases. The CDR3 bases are TGTGCCAGTAGTCTCGGAGGGACAGGGGATTCACCCCTCCACTTT. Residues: CASSLGGTGDSPLHF.